In this sample, the clone carrying this T cell receptor (beta chain) turned up a few times. Sequenced by immunoSEQ multiplex PCR; TCRdb stores in-frame clones only, minus some. The table lists about 76,000 clones, 89% of them singletons. This entry comes from a study of control samples from healthy donors and cancer patients. The CDR3 sequence is 14 residues long. V was cut by 3 bases and J by 3 bases, with 11 bases left in between. Germline assignment: CDR1 LGHDT and CDR2 YNNKEL (reference sequence). The sequence derives from a woman in her fifties or sixties with colorectal cancer. Sequenced material: PBMCs. The rearrangement joins TRBV3-1 (or the pseudogene TRBV3-2) to TRBJ1-1, with a possible D match to TRBD1 (6 bases). In DNA, the CDR3 is TGTGCCAGCAGCCAGAATGGACAGTACACTGAAGCTTTCTTT. Amino acids: CASSQNGQYTEAFF.